This T cell receptor beta chain was found in a study of blood T cell repertoires in COVID-19. Sequencing was performed with immunoSEQ multiplex PCR; in TCRdb, only in-frame clones are kept and a portion is missing. The sample has roughly 360,000 clones, under 85% seen once; the top ten hold about 5.4%. The CDR3 covers 14 residues. Trimming shortened V by 4 bases and J by 5 bases, and 18 bases separated the two germline ends. Germline V gene sequence: CDR1 GTSNPN, CDR2 SVGIG (reference sequence). Residents of under 25 US areas, aged about 18 to 89 years, made up the participants. The sequence was obtained from a woman in her fifties or sixties who had recovered from COVID-19. The chain carries TRBV30 and TRBJ2-7; D may be TRBD2 (5 bases). Material: PBMCs or T cells enriched from blood (not recorded which). The CDR3 sequence is CAWTMPGLDHEQYF. DNA of the CDR3: TGTGCCTGGACCATGCCGGGATTAGACCACGAGCAGTACTTC.